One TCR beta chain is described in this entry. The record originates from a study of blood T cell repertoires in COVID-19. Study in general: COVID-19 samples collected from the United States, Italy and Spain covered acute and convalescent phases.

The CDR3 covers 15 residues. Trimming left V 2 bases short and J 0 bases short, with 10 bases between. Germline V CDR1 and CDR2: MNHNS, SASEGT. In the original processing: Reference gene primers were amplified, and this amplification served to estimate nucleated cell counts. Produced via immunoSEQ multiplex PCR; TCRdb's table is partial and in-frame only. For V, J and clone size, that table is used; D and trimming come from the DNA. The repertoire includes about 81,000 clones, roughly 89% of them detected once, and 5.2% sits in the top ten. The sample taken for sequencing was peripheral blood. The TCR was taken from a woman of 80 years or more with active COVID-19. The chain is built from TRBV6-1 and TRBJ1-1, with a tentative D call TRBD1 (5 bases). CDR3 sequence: CASSERNRLNTEAFF. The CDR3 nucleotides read TGTGCCAGCAGTGAACGGAACAGGTTGAACACTGAAGCTTTCTTT.